A selection of T cell receptor beta chains follows, all from one sample in a study of cytomegalovirus exposure and HLA in healthy donors. Sequencing used immunoSEQ multiplex PCR; TCRdb keeps in-frame clones, though not all of them. The listing contains 110,000 to 150,000 clones. Sequencing was performed on PBMCs. The origin of the receptors is a male donor in good health and CMV-seronegative. CDR3s include the opening cysteine and the closing phenylalanine or tryptophan. D genes are given only for firm matches.

V: TRBV19
D: -
J: TRBJ1-2
DNA: TGTGCCAGTAGTGTCACTGAAAACTATGGCTACACCTTC
CDR3: CASSVTENYGYTF

V: TRBV23-1
D: -
J: TRBJ1-2
DNA: TGCGCCAGCAGTCAAGAAACAGTAGTCTATGGCTACACCTTC
CDR3: CASSQETVVYGYTF

V: TRBV27
D: -
J: TRBJ2-1
DNA: TGTGCCAGCAGTTTTTACGACAGCTCGTACAATGAGCAGTTCTTC
CDR3: CASSFYDSSYNEQFF

V: TRBV5-4
D: -
J: TRBJ2-1
DNA: TGTGCCAGCAGCTTGGATTCCGGCGGGAACTACTACAATGAGCAGTTCTTC
CDR3: CASSLDSGGNYYNEQFF

V: TRBV2
D: TRBD1
J: TRBJ1-1
DNA: TGTGCCAGCAGTGAAGCGGAAGGCAGGGGGAAAGCTTTCTTT
CDR3: CASSEAEGRGKAFF

V: TRBV7-9
D: -
J: TRBJ1-6
DNA: TGTGCCAGCAGTCCAGGGCTAAGGGCGAATTCACCCCTCCACTTT
CDR3: CASSPGLRANSPLHF

V: TRBV27
D: TRBD1
J: TRBJ1-5
DNA: TGTGCCAGCAGTTCCTACACGACAGGGAGCAATCAGCCCCAGCATTTT
CDR3: CASSSYTTGSNQPQHF

V: TRBV29-1
D: -
J: TRBJ2-2
DNA: TGCAGCGGTCTTACTAGATCCGGGGAGCTGTTTTTT
CDR3: CSGLTRSGELFF

V: TRBV5-1
D: -
J: TRBJ1-4
DNA: TGCGCCAGCAGCCCGTATGACAGTTCCAATGAAAAACTGTTTTTT
CDR3: CASSPYDSSNEKLFF

V: TRBV19
D: -
J: TRBJ1-5
DNA: TGTGCCAGTAGCTCCTACCCTCAGCCCCAGCATTTT
CDR3: CASSSYPQPQHF

V: TRBV7-9
D: -
J: TRBJ2-5
DNA: TGTGCCAGTATCAGGTTTAGCCAAGAGACCCAGTACTTC
CDR3: CASIRFSQETQYF